One sample yielded the 7 T cell receptor beta chains listed below, sequenced in a study of Ad26.COV2.S vaccination and SARS-CoV-2 variants. The method was immunoSEQ multiplex PCR; TCRdb's version includes in-frame clones alone and lacks a portion of them. Of around 370,000 clones in the sample, approximately 81% are singletons; the top ten hold 3% to 4%. The treatment denotes: some 20 received Ad26.COV2.S at low or high dose, single or two shots; roughly five received placebo; per-sample allocation not given. Day 63 after the first vaccine or placebo injection was the time point for sampling. The material was peripheral blood, obtained in a trial of Ad26.COV2.S vaccine versus placebo. These receptors were collected from a person aged 18 to 65 who received the Ad26.COV2.S COVID-19 vaccine or a placebo.

J is TRBJ1-2 and V is TRBV6-2 or TRBV6-3; the D gene is possibly TRBD1 (6 bases). The V end was cut by 6 bases, the J end by 4 bases, with 12 bases between. The CDR3 runs to 13 residues. The germline CDR1 and CDR2 sequences are MNHEY and SVGEGT. The chain's CDR3 is CASSQGIGYGYTF. The DNA for the CDR3 is TGTGCCAGCAGCCAGGGGATCGGCTATGGCTACACCTTC.

This chain uses TRBV7-2 with TRBJ2-5, with D possibly being TRBD1 or TRBD2 (5 bases each). Germline V gene data show CDR1 as SGHTA and CDR2 as FQGNSA. V lost 5 bases and J 5 bases, leaving 18 bases between the germline ends. The CDR3 sequence is 15 residues long. The CDR3 nucleotides read TGTGCCAGCAGCCTAACCGGGACGATGGTGGAGACCCAGTACTTC. Translated, it gives CASSLTGTMVETQYF.

This clone was recorded only once. No conserved phenylalanine or tryptophan ends this CDR3, so it is likely a read error. Because the CDR3's place on the DNA is in doubt, the DNA is left out and the CDR3 is given as listed by TCRdb. The V gene is TRBV3-1 (or the pseudogene TRBV3-2), the J gene TRBJ2-7; the table's TRBD2 call for D was not verified on the DNA. The CDR3 is 9 residues long, ends included. CDR1 and CDR2 (germline): LGHDT, YNNKEL (reference sequence). The CDR3 is CASSQIGSI.

The CDR3 loop is CASSLRYSRREDTQYF. In nucleotides, the CDR3 is TGTGCCAGCAGTTTAAGGTACTCGCGCAGGGAGGATACGCAGTATTTT. The chain is built from TRBV28 and TRBJ2-3, with D possibly being TRBD1 or TRBD2 (5 bases each). CDR1 MDHEN and CDR2 SYDVKM come from the germline V gene. Trimming pared 2 bases from V and 6 bases from J, leaving 18 bases between. The CDR3 is 16 residues long.

The chain uses TRBV19 and TRBJ1-5; a possible D gene is TRBD1 (5 bases). Between the trimmed V and J ends, which lost 4 bases and 0 bases, there was a span of 10 bases. The CDR3 is 15 amino acids. Per the germline V gene, CDR1 is LNHDA and CDR2 is SQIVND (reference sequence). The DNA for the CDR3 is TGTGCCAGTAGTAAGGGACGGACTAGCAATCAGCCCCAGCATTTT. Translation: CASSKGRTSNQPQHF. The whole variable domain, filled in from reference TRBV19 and TRBJ1-5, reads DGGITQSPKYLFRKEGQNVTLSCEQNLNHDAMYWYRQDPGQGLRLIYYSQIVNDFQKGDIAEGYSVSREKKESFPLTVTSAQKNPTAFYLCASSKGRTSNQPQHFGDGTRLSIL.

V gene TRBV7-2 combines with J gene TRBJ2-7; 10 bases match TRBD1. The V and J ends lost 5 bases and 4 bases, in that order; junction bases with no gene match: 11. Germline lookup yields CDR1 SGHTA and CDR2 FQGNSA. The CDR3 is 16 amino acids. DNA of the CDR3: TGTGCCAGCAGCATCAGACCCGGGACAGGGGTGTACGAGCAGTACTTC. Its protein is CASSIRPGTGVYEQYF.

The CDR3 region is CASSPSGTGTNTEAFF. The CDR3 DNA reads TGTGCCAGCTCACCCTCCGGGACAGGGACGAACACTGAAGCTTTCTTT. V gene TRBV18 combines with J gene TRBJ1-1; 9 positions agree with TRBD1. The CDR3 length is 16 residues. Germline CDR1 KGHSH, CDR2 LQKENI. V was clipped by 3 bases and J by 1 base; unmatched bases: 6.